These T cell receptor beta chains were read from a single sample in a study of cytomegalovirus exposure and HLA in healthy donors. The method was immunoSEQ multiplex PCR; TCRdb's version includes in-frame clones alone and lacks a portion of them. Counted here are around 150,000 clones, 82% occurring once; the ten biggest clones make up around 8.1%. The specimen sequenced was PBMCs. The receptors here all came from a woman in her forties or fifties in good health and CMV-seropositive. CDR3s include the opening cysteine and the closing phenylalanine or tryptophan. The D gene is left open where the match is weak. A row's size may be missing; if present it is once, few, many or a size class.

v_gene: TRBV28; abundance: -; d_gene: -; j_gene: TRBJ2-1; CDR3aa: CASSSGAYNEQFF; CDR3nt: TGTGCCAGCAGTTCGGGGGCCTACAATGAGCAGTTCTTC
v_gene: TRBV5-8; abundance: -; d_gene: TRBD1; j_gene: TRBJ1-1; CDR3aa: CASSPDRGVGYTEAFF; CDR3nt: TGTGCCAGCAGCCCCGACAGGGGGGTGGGCTACACTGAAGCTTTCTTT
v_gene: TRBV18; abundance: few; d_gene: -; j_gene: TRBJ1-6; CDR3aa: CASSPSSVRGNSPLHF; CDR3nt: TGTGCCAGCTCACCATCGTCCGTTCGGGGTAATTCACCCCTCCACTTT
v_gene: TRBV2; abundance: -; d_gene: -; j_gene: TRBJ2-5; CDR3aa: CASRYYTQETQYF; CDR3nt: TGTGCCAGCAGGTACTATACTCAAGAGACCCAGTACTTC
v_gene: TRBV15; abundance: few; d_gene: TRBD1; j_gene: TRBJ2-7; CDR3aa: CATSRDGTGVEQYF; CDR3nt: TGTGCCACCAGCAGAGATGGGACAGGGGTCGAGCAGTACTTC
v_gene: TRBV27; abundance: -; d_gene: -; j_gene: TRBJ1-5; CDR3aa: CASSFGGGPQHF; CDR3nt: TGTGCCAGCAGTTTCGGCGGAGGGCCCCAGCATTTT
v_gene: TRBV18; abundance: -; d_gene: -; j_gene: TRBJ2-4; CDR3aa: CASSPDSGTAYQYF; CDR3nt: TGTGCCAGCTCACCCGATAGCGGGACAGCTTATCAGTACTTC
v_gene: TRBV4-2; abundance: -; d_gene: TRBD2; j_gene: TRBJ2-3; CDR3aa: CASSQKKEGRAGDTQYF; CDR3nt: TGTGCCAGCAGCCAAAAAAAAGAGGGGAGGGCGGGAGATACGCAGTATTTT
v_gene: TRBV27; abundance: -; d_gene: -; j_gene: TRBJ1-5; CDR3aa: CASSLYRDPNQPQHF; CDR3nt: TGTGCCAGCAGTTTATACAGGGACCCGAATCAGCCCCAGCATTTT
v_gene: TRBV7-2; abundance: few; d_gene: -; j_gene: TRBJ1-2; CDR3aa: CASSLTGPDYTF; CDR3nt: TGTGCCAGCAGCTTAACAGGGCCTGACTACACCTTC
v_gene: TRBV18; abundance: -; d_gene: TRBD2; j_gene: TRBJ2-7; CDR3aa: CASSPPGLAGSYEQYF; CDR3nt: TGTGCCAGCTCACCTCCGGGACTAGCGGGATCCTACGAGCAGTACTTC
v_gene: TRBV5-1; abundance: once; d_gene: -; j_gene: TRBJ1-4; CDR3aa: CASSLNGVGGTF; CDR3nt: TGCGCCAGCAGCTTGAACGGTGTAGGAGGGACTTTT
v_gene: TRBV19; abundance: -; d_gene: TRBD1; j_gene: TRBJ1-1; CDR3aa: CASSMTGGYTEAFF; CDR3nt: TGTGCCAGTAGTATGACAGGGGGTTACACTGAAGCTTTCTTT
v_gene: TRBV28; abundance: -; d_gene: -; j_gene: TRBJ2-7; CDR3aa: CASSSHMEFYEQYF; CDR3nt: TGTGCCAGCAGTTCTCACATGGAGTTCTACGAGCAGTACTTC
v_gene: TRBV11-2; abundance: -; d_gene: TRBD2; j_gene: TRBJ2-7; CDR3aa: CASSLTSGVGEQYF; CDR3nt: TGTGCCAGCAGCTTGACTAGCGGGGTTGGGGAGCAGTACTTC
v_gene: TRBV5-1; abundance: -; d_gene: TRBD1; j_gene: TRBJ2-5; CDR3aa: CASSFGDSQETQYF; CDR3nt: TGCGCCAGCAGCTTCGGGGACAGCCAAGAGACCCAGTACTTC
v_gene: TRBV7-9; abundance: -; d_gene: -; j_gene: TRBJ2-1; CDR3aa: CASSFYRDWGYNEQFF; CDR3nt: TGTGCCAGCAGCTTCTACCGGGACTGGGGGTACAATGAGCAGTTCTTC
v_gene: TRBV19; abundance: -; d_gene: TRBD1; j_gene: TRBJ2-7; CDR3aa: CASREGQGTSYEQYF; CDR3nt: TGTGCCAGTAGGGAGGGACAGGGGACCTCCTACGAGCAGTACTTC
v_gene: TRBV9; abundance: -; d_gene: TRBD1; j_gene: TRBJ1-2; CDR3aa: CASSPWTGPNYGYTF; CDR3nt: TGTGCCAGCAGCCCTTGGACAGGGCCTAACTATGGCTACACCTTC
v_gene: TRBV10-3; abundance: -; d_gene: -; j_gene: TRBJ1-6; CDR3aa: CAISEFPTGRNSPLHF; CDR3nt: TGTGCCATCAGTGAGTTCCCGACAGGCCGCAATTCACCCCTCCACTTT
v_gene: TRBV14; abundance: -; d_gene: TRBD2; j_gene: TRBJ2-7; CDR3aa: CASSLGALAGGPSSEQYF; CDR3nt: TGTGCCAGCAGCCTCGGCGCCCTAGCGGGGGGGCCATCGAGCGAGCAGTACTTC
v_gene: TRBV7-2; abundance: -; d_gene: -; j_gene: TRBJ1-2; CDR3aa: CASSLAANNYGYTF; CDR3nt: TGTGCCAGCAGCTTAGCCGCGAATAACTATGGCTACACCTTC
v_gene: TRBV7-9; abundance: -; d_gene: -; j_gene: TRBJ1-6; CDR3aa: CASSSTGYSPLHF; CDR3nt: TGTGCCAGCAGCTCGACTGGTTATTCACCCCTCCACTTT
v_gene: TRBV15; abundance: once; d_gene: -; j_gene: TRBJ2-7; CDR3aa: CATSREGYLYEQYF; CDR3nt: TGTGCCACCAGCAGAGAGGGCTACCTATACGAGCAGTACTTC
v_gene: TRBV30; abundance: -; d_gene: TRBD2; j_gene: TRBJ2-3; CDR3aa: CAWGDGGRTDTQYF; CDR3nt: TGTGCCTGGGGAGACGGCGGGAGAACAGATACGCAGTATTTT
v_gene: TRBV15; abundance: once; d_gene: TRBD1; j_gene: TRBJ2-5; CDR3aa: CATSRDRAQETQYF; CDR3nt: TGTGCCACCAGCAGGGACAGGGCTCAAGAGACCCAGTACTTC
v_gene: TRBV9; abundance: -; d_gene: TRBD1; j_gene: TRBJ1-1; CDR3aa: CASSTDRELNTEAFF; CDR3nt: TGTGCCAGCAGCACCGACAGGGAGTTGAACACTGAAGCTTTCTTT
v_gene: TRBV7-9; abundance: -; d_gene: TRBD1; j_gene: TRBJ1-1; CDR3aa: CASSLARDRENTEAFF; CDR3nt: TGTGCCAGCAGCTTAGCTCGCGACAGGGAGAACACTGAAGCTTTCTTT
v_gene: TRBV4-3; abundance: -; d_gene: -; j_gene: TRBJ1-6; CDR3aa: CASSQPGDSYNSPLHF; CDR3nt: TGCGCCAGCAGCCAACCGGGGGACTCCTATAATTCACCCCTCCACTTT
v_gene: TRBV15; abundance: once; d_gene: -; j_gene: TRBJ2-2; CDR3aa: CATSRGTGPRELFF; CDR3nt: TGTGCCACCAGCAGAGGTACAGGGCCCCGGGAGCTGTTTTTT
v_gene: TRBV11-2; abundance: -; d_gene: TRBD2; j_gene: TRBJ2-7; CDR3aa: CASSSRGLAYEQYF; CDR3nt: TGTGCCAGCAGCTCCCGGGGACTAGCTTACGAGCAGTACTTC
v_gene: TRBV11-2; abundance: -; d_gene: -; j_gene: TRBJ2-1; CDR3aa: CASSLSSYNEQFF; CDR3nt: TGTGCCAGCAGCTTGAGCTCCTACAATGAGCAGTTCTTC
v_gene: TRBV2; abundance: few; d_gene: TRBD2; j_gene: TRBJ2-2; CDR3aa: CASSGGLAYYGELFF; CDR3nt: TGTGCCAGCAGTGGGGGACTAGCTTATTACGGGGAGCTGTTTTTT
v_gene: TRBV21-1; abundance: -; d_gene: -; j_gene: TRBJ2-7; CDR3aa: CASSREREASYEQYF; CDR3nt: TGTGCCAGCAGCAGGGAGCGGGAGGCGTCCTACGAGCAGTACTTC
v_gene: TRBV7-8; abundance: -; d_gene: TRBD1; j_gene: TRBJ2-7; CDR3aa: CASSPDRDYEQYF; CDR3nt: TGTGCCAGCAGCCCTGACAGGGACTACGAGCAGTACTTC
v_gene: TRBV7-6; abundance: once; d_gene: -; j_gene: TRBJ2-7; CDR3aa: CASSLAEGPYEQYF; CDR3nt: TGTGCCAGCAGCTTGGCCGAGGGCCCCTACGAGCAGTACTTC
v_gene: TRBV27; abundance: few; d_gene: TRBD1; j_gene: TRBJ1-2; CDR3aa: CASSPRTGDAANYGYTF; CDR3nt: TGTGCCAGCAGTCCTAGGACAGGGGATGCAGCTAACTATGGCTACACCTTC
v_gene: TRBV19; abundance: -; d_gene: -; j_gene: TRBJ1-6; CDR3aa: CATTRGASSNSPLHF; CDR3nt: TGTGCCACCACGCGGGGGGCGAGTTCTAATTCACCCCTCCACTTT
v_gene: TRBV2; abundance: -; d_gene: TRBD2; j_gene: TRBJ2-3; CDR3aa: CASRELTSPDTQYF; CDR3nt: TGTGCCAGCAGGGAACTGACTAGCCCAGATACGCAGTATTTT
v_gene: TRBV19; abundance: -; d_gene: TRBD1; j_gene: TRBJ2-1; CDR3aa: CASRRTYRGRGYNEQFF; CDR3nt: TGTGCCAGTAGGAGAACTTACAGGGGGCGGGGGTACAATGAGCAGTTCTTC
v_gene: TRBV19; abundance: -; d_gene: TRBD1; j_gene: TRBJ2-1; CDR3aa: CASSIGLRRGLDNEQFF; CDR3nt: TGTGCCAGTAGTATAGGCCTCCGAAGGGGGCTAGACAATGAGCAGTTCTTC
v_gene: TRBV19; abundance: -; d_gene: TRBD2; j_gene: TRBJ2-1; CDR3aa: CASSGLAGYNEQFF; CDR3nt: TGTGCCAGTAGTGGACTAGCGGGCTACAATGAGCAGTTCTTC
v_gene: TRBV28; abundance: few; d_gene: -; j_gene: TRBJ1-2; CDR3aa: CASSFPDSYYGYTF; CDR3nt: TGTGCCAGCAGTTTCCCCGACAGTTACTATGGCTACACCTTC
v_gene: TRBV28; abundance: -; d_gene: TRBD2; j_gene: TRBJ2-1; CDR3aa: CASSYGLAGVAEQFF; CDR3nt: TGTGCCAGCAGTTACGGACTAGCGGGAGTCGCTGAGCAGTTCTTC
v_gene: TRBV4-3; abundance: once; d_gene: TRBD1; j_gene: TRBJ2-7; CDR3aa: CASSRLPGQGYEQYF; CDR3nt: TGCGCCAGCAGCCGCCTCCCGGGACAGGGCTACGAGCAGTACTTC
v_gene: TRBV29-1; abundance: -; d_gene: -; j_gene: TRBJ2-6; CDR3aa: CSVEDMSSGANGLTF; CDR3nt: TGCAGCGTTGAAGATATGAGCTCTGGGGCCAACGGCCTGACTTTC
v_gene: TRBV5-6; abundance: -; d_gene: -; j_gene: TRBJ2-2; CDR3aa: CASSPPDAAGELFF; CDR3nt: TGTGCCAGCAGCCCCCCCGACGCGGCCGGGGAGCTGTTTTTT
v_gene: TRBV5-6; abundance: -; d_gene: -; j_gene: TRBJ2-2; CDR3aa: CASRRAHPLSPGELFF; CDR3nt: TGTGCCAGCAGGCGAGCGCACCCACTGTCCCCCGGGGAGCTGTTTTTT
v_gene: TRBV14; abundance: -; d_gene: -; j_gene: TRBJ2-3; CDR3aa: CASSRKTGNQVPGRKTDTQYF; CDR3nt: TGTGCCAGCAGCCGGAAAACAGGGAACCAAGTTCCGGGACGGAAAACAGATACGCAGTATTTT
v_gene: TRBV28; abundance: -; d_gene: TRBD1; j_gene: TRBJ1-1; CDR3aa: CASSLPPRQGGTEAFF; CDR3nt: TGTGCCAGCAGTTTGCCCCCGAGACAGGGCGGCACTGAAGCTTTCTTT
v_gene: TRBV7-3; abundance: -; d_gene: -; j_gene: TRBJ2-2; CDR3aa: CASSLSSSTGELFF; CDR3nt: TGTGCCAGCAGCCTTTCTAGTTCCACCGGGGAGCTGTTTTTT
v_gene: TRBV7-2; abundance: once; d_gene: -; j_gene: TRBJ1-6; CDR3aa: CASSPGRNSPLHF; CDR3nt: TGTGCCAGCAGCCCAGGGCGGAATTCACCCCTCCACTTT
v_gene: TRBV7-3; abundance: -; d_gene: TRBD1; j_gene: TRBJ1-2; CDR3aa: CASSPQGPTDDGYTF; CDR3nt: TGTGCCAGCAGCCCACAGGGGCCGACAGATGATGGCTACACCTTC
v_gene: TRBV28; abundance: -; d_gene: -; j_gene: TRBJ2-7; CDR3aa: CASSFPGASYEQYF; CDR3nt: TGTGCCAGCAGTTTCCCGGGAGCCAGCTACGAGCAGTACTTC
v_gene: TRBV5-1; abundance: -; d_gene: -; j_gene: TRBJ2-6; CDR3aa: CASSFAGVRSGANVLTF; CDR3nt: TGCGCCAGCAGCTTCGCAGGGGTCAGGTCTGGGGCCAACGTCCTGACTTTC
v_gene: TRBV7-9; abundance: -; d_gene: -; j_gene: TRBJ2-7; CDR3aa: CSSSSTGYEQYF; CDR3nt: TGTTCCAGCAGCTCCACAGGCTACGAGCAGTACTTC
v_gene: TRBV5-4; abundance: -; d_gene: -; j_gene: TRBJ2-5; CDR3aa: CASTGGDQETQYF; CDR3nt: TGTGCCAGCACGGGCGGGGACCAAGAGACCCAGTACTTC
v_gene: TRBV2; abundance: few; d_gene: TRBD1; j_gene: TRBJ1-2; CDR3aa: CSSVRGEEGAAGYTF; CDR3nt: TGTTCAAGCGTGAGGGGTGAGGAGGGGGCTGCTGGCTACACCTTC